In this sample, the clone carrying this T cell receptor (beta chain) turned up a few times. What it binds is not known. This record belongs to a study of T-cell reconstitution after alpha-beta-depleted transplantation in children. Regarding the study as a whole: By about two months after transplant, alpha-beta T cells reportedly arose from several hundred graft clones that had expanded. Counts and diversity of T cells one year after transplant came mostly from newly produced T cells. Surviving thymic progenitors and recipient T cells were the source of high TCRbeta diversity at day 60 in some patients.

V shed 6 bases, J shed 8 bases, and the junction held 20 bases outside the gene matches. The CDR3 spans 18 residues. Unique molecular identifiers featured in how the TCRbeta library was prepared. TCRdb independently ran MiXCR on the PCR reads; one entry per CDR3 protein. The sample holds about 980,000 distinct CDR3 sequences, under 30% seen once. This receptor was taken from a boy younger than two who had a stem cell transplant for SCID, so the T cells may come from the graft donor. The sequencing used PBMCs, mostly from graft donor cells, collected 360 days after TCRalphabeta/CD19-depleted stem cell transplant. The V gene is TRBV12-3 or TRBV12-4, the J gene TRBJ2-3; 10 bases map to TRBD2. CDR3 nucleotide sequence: TGTGCCAGCAGCCGACCGAACCGGGCTAGCGGGGGCTTAGGTACGCAGTATTTT. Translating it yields CASSRPNRASGGLGTQYF.